The next 10 T cell receptor beta chains were all read from a single sample in a study of neoadjuvant nivolumab and ipilimumab in lung cancer. This table comes from immunoSEQ multiplex PCR, and its TCRdb copy is limited to in-frame clones, with some not included. The sample contains several thousand clones, 80% to 90% of which appear only once. The material sequenced was normal lung tissue adjacent to the tumor, taken after neoadjuvant nivolumab, alone or with ipilimumab, at or shortly before surgery. The receptors shown here come from an adult with non-small cell lung cancer. Some clones in this sample may be carry-over from other donors' samples.

The V call is TRBV7-8, the J call TRBJ1-1; D gene uncertain. V lost 3 bases and J lost 1, with 9 bases in between. The CDR3 length is 14 residues. The germline V gene has CDR1 SGHVS and CDR2 FQNEAQ. CDR3 in amino acids: CASSLRQPNTEAFF. The CDR3 DNA reads as TGTGCCAGCAGCTTGCGGCAGCCGAACACTGAAGCTTTCTTT.

The J gene is TRBJ2-2, the V gene TRBV7-9, with TRBD1 identical over 9 bases. V trimming: 5 bases; J trimming: 6 bases; junction bases outside the gene matches: 4. Germline V lookup: CDR1 SEHNR, CDR2 FQNEAQ (reference sequence). This CDR3 is 14 amino acids long. The CDR3 sequence is CASSGTGRAGELFF. The CDR3 region has the DNA TGTGCCAGCAGCGGGACAGGGAGGGCCGGGGAGCTGTTTTTT.

This chain links TRBV6-6 with TRBJ2-3; 8 bases agree with TRBD2. The CDR3 runs 13 residues. Germline CDR1 reads MNHNY; CDR2 reads SVGAGI (reference sequence). V lost 11 bases, J lost 4 bases, and 8 bases stayed unmatched. The CDR3 sequence: CAGSGGLADTQYF. The CDR3 region has the DNA TGTGCCGGCTCGGGAGGGTTGGCAGATACGCAGTATTTT.

V and J are TRBV11-1 and TRBJ2-3; D unclear. Germline loops: CDR1 SGHAT, CDR2 FQDESV (reference sequence). Trimming removed 6 bases from V and 2 bases from J, with 12 bases in between. The CDR3 extends over 14 amino acids. The CDR3 bases are TGTGCCAGCAGTAGTAACCGATTCACAGATACGCAGTATTTT. It specifies CASSSNRFTDTQYF.

The gene calls are TRBV7-2 and TRBJ2-7; D is perhaps TRBD1 or TRBD2 (6 bases each). This CDR3 spans 15 amino acids. With 2 bases removed from V and 0 bases from J, the gap between germline ends came to 11 bases. CDR1 is SGHTA, CDR2 FQGNSA, per germline. CDR3 region: CASSLPGASSYEQYF. In DNA form, the CDR3 reads TGTGCCAGCAGCTTACCGGGGGCAAGCTCCTACGAGCAGTACTTC.

As concerns this clone: One end of the junction is discordant with germline, which a read error may explain. The rearrangement links TRBV7-2 to TRBJ1-1; D not certain. Germline-derived CDR1 and CDR2 are SGHTA and FQGNSA. CDR3 size: 14 residues. The CDR3 DNA is TGTGCCAGCAGATTAGGAACAGCGGTCACTGAAGCTTTCTTT. Its translation: CASRLGTAVTEAFF.

The V and J genes are TRBV13 and TRBJ2-1; the D is unclear. V was trimmed by 3 bases and J by 0 bases, leaving 6 bases between them. The CDR3 runs to 14 residues. Germline V gene data show CDR1 as PRHDT and CDR2 as FYEKMQ (reference sequence). The CDR3 DNA reads as TGTGCCAGCAGCTTGAAAAGCTCCTACAATGAGCAGTTCTTC. Translating gives CASSLKSSYNEQFF.

The CDR3 coding sequence is TGTGCCAGCAGCGTAGGGGGCATAAACACCATATATTTT. It specifies CASSVGGINTIYF. The rearrangement uses TRBV9 and TRBJ1-3; TRBD1 might be the D (5 bases). Germline CDR1 SGDLS, CDR2 YYNGEE. This CDR3 spans 13 amino acids. V lost 0 bases and J lost 6, with 7 bases in between.

The genes are TRBV11-3 and TRBJ2-1; 12 bases fit TRBD2. The junction had 7 bases not matched to a gene; V was cut back by 1 base and J by 3 bases. CDR3 size: 18 residues. Looked up from germline, CDR1 is SGHNT and CDR2 is YENEEA. The CDR3: CASSLATSGRGSYNEQFF. Here the CDR3 DNA reads TGTGCCAGCAGCTTAGCGACTAGCGGGAGAGGGAGCTACAATGAGCAGTTCTTC.

The chain has TRBV9 and TRBJ2-7, with TRBD2 identical over 7 bases. Trimming cost V 4 bases and J 4 bases; bases outside gene matches: 5. From germline, CDR1 is SGDLS and CDR2 YYNGEE. The CDR3 length is 13 residues. CDR3 in DNA: TGTGCCAGCAGCTCGGGGGAGGGTTACGAGCAGTACTTC. Translating gives CASSSGEGYEQYF.